These 16 T cell receptor beta chains were all obtained from the same sample, sequenced in a study of T-cell memory formation after mild COVID-19. MiXCR, run by TCRdb on the 5' RACE reads, gives a single entry per CDR3 protein. The table records roughly 260,000 distinct CDR3 sequences, less than 20% of them present only once. Sample: PBMCs or a T cell subset sorted from them (not recorded which). The receptors were sampled from a man between 18 and 29 years old who had mild COVID-19 (a few samples of this study predate the infection). Cell type and time point are not known.

The rearrangement uses TRBV30 and TRBJ2-3, with D perhaps matching TRBD2 (6 bases). CDR3 length: 15 amino acids. Germline V CDR1 and CDR2: GTSNPN, SVGIG (reference sequence). Trimming stripped 2 bases from V and 5 bases from J, with 17 bases between. The CDR3 is CAWSRRGPQGDTQYF. In DNA form, the CDR3 reads TGTGCCTGGAGTCGGCGGGGCCCTCAGGGAGATACGCAGTATTTT.

This clonotype was detected ten times or more. The chain is built from TRBV5-5 and TRBJ2-1, with 12 bases aligning to TRBD2. The CDR3 totals 18 residues. Germline values: CDR1 SGHKS, CDR2 YYEKEE (reference sequence). Trimming took 0 bases from V and 2 from J; bases not matched to a gene: 6. In DNA, the CDR3 is TGTGCCAGCAGCTTGGTTGCTAGCGGGGGGGCACCCTACAATGAGCAGTTCTTC. Translating gives CASSLVASGGAPYNEQFF.

V gene TRBV7-2 combines with J gene TRBJ2-5, with 8 bases lining up with TRBD1. This CDR3 spans 15 amino acids. J was trimmed by 5 bases and V by 5 bases; bases with no gene match: 10. Germline V CDR1 and CDR2: SGHTA, FQGNSA. CDR3 nucleotide sequence: TGTGCCAGCAGCCCAGCCCCCAGGGGGCGGGAGACCCAGTACTTC. Translating gives CASSPAPRGRETQYF.

In this sample, this clonotype turned up a few times. The chain recombines TRBV24-1 with TRBJ2-3, with D possibly TRBD1 on 5 matching bases. V was shortened by 5 bases and J by 2 bases, with 10 bases between the two germline ends. The CDR3 length is 14 residues. Germline loops: CDR1 KGHDR, CDR2 SFDVKD. The CDR3 DNA reads as TGTGCCACCAGTGTTAAGGGGCCCACAGATACGCAGTATTTT. Translated: CATSVKGPTDTQYF.

This clonotype was seen at least ten times. The chain has TRBV5-1 and TRBJ2-5; D ambiguous. V was shortened by 3 bases and J by 2 bases, with 20 bases between the two germline ends. This CDR3 region has 17 residues. CDR1 is SGHRS and CDR2 is YFSETQ in the germline V gene. CDR3 protein: CASSSRPAEGYQETQYF. The CDR3 bases are TGCGCCAGCAGCTCCCGGCCCGCGGAAGGATATCAAGAGACCCAGTACTTC.

This clonotype was recorded a few times. V gene TRBV20-1 combines with J gene TRBJ1-5; tentatively, D is TRBD1 (5 bases). This CDR3 has 14 residues. Germline V CDR1 and CDR2: DFQATT, SNEGSKA (reference sequence). V lost 6 bases and J 4 bases, leaving 16 bases between the germline ends. The CDR3 nucleotides read TGCAGTGCCGAGAGGGGATTCTGGAATCAGCCCCAGCATTTT. Translated, it gives CSAERGFWNQPQHF.

This clonotype was detected a few times. The chain has TRBV5-1 and TRBJ2-2, with D possibly being TRBD1 or TRBD2 (5 bases each). The CDR3 runs 16 residues. V gave up 0 bases and J gave up 0 bases, with 9 bases separating them. CDR1 SGHRS and CDR2 YFSETQ come from the germline V gene. The CDR3 sequence: CASSLGGMANTGELFF. The DNA of the CDR3 is TGCGCCAGCAGCTTGGGGGGGATGGCGAACACCGGGGAGCTGTTTTTT.

The J gene is TRBJ2-7, the V gene TRBV5-1, with D possibly being TRBD2 (6 bases). The CDR3 sequence is 14 residues long. The V end was cut by 0 bases, the J end by 2 bases, with 9 bases between. Germline V gene data show CDR1 as SGHRS and CDR2 as YFSETQ. Here the CDR3 DNA reads TGCGCCAGCAGCTTGGAGGAGGGACCCTACGAGCAGTACTTC. This sequence encodes CASSLEEGPYEQYF.

This clonotype has a count of ten or more. The chain carries TRBV5-6 and TRBJ2-2; the D gene could be TRBD1 or TRBD2 (5 bases each). V shed 3 bases and J shed 6 bases, with 12 bases lying between them. Germline V lookup: CDR1 SGHDT, CDR2 YYEEEE. CDR3 length: 14 residues. As DNA, the CDR3 is TGTGCCAGCAGCTACTCGTTGGGGGCCGGGGAGCTGTTTTTT. Translation gives CASSYSLGAGELFF.

The chain is built from TRBV20-1 and TRBJ2-1, with 7 bases that match TRBD2. The CDR3 sequence is 15 residues long. From germline, CDR1 is DFQATT and CDR2 SNEGSKA (reference sequence). The ends lost 2 bases at V and 1 base at J; junction bases unmatched: 5. The CDR3 is CSARLSGDSYNEQFF. In DNA, the CDR3 is TGCAGTGCTAGACTAAGCGGGGATTCCTACAATGAGCAGTTCTTC.

This clonotype has more than one count but fewer than ten. The CDR3, as DNA: TGTGCCAGCAGCAACCCGGCCCAGACTAGCACAGATACGCAGTATTTT. Amino acids: CASSNPAQTSTDTQYF. This chain uses TRBV5-4 with TRBJ2-3; D is ambiguous. V lost 4 bases to trimming and J lost 0 bases, with 15 bases between them. Germline lookup yields CDR1 SGHNT and CDR2 YYREEE (reference sequence). The CDR3 loop spans 16 amino acids.

This clonotype was recorded at least ten times. This chain connects TRBV20-1 to TRBJ1-4; D unresolved. Deletions cut 5 bases from V and 0 bases from J, with 7 bases between. The CDR3 runs 13 residues. Germline V gene data show CDR1 as DFQATT and CDR2 as SNEGSKA (reference sequence). The DNA of the CDR3 is TGCAGTGCTTTCGACCCAACTAATGAAAAACTGTTTTTT. Its translation: CSAFDPTNEKLFF.

V and J are TRBV20-1 and TRBJ2-1, with 8 positions matching TRBD1. The CDR3 is 15 residues long. The ends lost 5 bases at V and 4 bases at J; junction bases unmatched: 10. Germline loops: CDR1 DFQATT, CDR2 SNEGSKA (reference sequence). The CDR3 DNA sequence: TGCAGTGCTCGTTCCGCGGGACAGGTTTACAATGAGCAGTTCTTC. Amino acids: CSARSAGQVYNEQFF.

The chain couples TRBV7-9 to TRBJ2-1; D remains ambiguous. The V gene's germline CDR1 is SEHNR and CDR2 FQNEAQ (reference sequence). The CDR3 covers 15 residues. Between the trimmed V and J ends, which lost 3 bases and 7 bases, there was a span of 16 bases. The CDR3 is CASSLGSALGNEQFF. Written as DNA, the CDR3 is TGTGCCAGCAGCTTGGGGTCTGCCCTCGGGAATGAGCAGTTCTTC.

The rearrangement links TRBV27 to TRBJ1-5; D call uncertain. The germline gives CDR1 MNHEY, CDR2 SMNVEV (reference sequence). Between the trimmed V and J ends, which lost 2 bases and 4 bases, there was a span of 12 bases. There are 15 residues in the CDR3. This chain's CDR3 is CASSLTPFGNQPQHF. CDR3 DNA: TGTGCCAGCAGTTTAACCCCCTTTGGTAATCAGCCCCAGCATTTT.

This clonotype has more than one count but fewer than ten. At one of its ends the junction is not consistent with the germline gene, which may arise from a read error. The V call is TRBV7-7, the J call TRBJ1-5; D gene uncertain. Germline-derived CDR1 and CDR2 are SSHAT and FNYEAQ (reference sequence). The CDR3 sequence is 16 residues long. The CDR3 here is CASSLDFTAKNQPQHF. The CDR3 DNA reads as TGTGCTAGCAGCTTAGACTTTACAGCCAAAAATCAGCCCCAGCATTTT. The full variable domain, in which reference TRBV7-7 and TRBJ1-5 provide the parts outside the CDR3, is GAGVSQSPRYKVTKRGQDVTLRCDPISSHATLYWYQQALGQGPEFLTYFNYEAQPDKSGLPSDRFSAERPEGSISTLTIQRTEQRDSAMYRCASSLDFTAKNQPQHFGDGTRLSIL.